Listed below are T cell receptor beta chains from one sample, sequenced in a study of T cell repertoires in aging, cancer and after chemotherapy. Using its own MiXCR run on the multiplex PCR reads, TCRdb lists one record per CDR3 protein. The repertoire has 2,000 to 3,000 distinct CDR3 sequences, around three fifths of them found once; the top ten carry 25% to 30%. The sample was blood. The receptors were gathered from a human donor with a solid tumor. Each CDR3 is given without its conserved first and last residue. Not all rows give a size; the values are once, few, many and, for expanded clones, a class.

NA	TRBV7-6	TRBJ1-1	ASSSGRENTEAF
once	TRBV18	TRBJ2-2	ASSPNTGELF
once	TRBV30	TRBJ1-3	AWSTSGNTIY
few	TRBV7-9	TRBJ2-7	ASSLGTYEQY
NA	TRBV28	TRBJ2-7	ASSFFGDSYEQY
NA	TRBV2	TRBJ2-7	ASKRFAYEQY
NA	TRBV7-9	TRBJ2-7	ASSKVRVEGYEQY
NA	TRBV6-5	TRBJ2-6	ASSYFPRATGANVLT
NA	TRBV6-5	TRBJ2-3	ASSSSTVPTDTQY
few	TRBV12-3/TRBV12-4	TRBJ2-7	ASSTPYEQY
NA	TRBV5-6	TRBJ2-2	ASSLGGGNTGELF
once	TRBV30	TRBJ2-3	AWSEGLLGDTQY
NA	TRBV11-1	TRBJ2-7	ASSLHEGWYEQY
NA	TRBV20-1	TRBJ1-2	SARNPGTGDLTNYGYT
NA	TRBV19	TRBJ1-2	ASSLGTVFYGYT
few	TRBV5-4	TRBJ2-7	ASSLAGTGAYEQY
NA	TRBV19	TRBJ2-2	ASSLSGKVGELF
NA	TRBV19	TRBJ1-2	ASSLGQGDGYT
few	TRBV7-9	TRBJ2-3	ASSLTSRGTDTQY
NA	TRBV18	TRBJ1-4	ASSPPSRTEKLF
NA	TRBV28	TRBJ1-2	ASRTGTNFYGYT
once	TRBV5-1	TRBJ2-3	ASSLGLAADTQY
NA	TRBV5-4	TRBJ1-2	ASSLAGDSRRGYT
NA	TRBV20-1	TRBJ2-1	SARESGPLDEQF
NA	TRBV18	TRBJ1-2	ASSPLENYGYT
NA	TRBV27	TRBJ1-2	ASSLPGWDNYGYT
NA	TRBV7-2	TRBJ2-3	ASSLTAGTDTQY
NA	TRBV25-1	TRBJ2-7	ASSRDSYEQY
NA	TRBV6-2/TRBV6-3	TRBJ2-1	ASSDGTGGIWMF
NA	TRBV7-9	TRBJ1-1	ASSLAGLGGGTEAF
NA	TRBV18	TRBJ1-2	ASSPLNRGSPNYGYT
once	TRBV20-1	TRBJ2-2	SARDLATGELF
NA	TRBV27	TRBJ1-3	ASSSGGTSSGNTIY
once	TRBV6-5	TRBJ1-5	ASSYGQGNQPQH
once	TRBV7-3	TRBJ2-1	ASSLTPRTSGYNEQF
large	TRBV28	TRBJ2-4	ASSLGTGNIQY
NA	TRBV9	TRBJ2-6	ASSATQGAGANVLT
once	TRBV7-2	TRBJ2-3	ASSSTTGTDTQY
once	TRBV19	TRBJ2-1	ASSNLAQNEQF
few	TRBV19	TRBJ1-1	ASRRWGEDTEAF
NA	TRBV7-2	TRBJ2-3	ASSVVRSTDTQY
NA	TRBV7-9	TRBJ2-7	ASSLYDGQGEQY
few	TRBV7-6	TRBJ2-7	ASSLASGASGRYEQY
NA	TRBV21-1	TRBJ2-2	ASNISGSDTGELF
NA	TRBV6-1	TRBJ2-3	ASSVGTSGSDTQY
NA	TRBV28	TRBJ2-3	ASKLQGGGTDTQY
NA	TRBV6-2/TRBV6-3	TRBJ1-2	ASSDPNRGYT
NA	TRBV30	TRBJ2-7	AWSLTLTGTEQY
NA	TRBV20-1	TRBJ1-2	SATGQKYGYT
few	TRBV30	TRBJ1-6	AWSSPGDRFRSLH
NA	TRBV7-9	TRBJ2-5	ASGPQAGGIGETQY
few	TRBV6-5	TRBJ1-2	ASSYATRTGGYT
NA	TRBV15	TRBJ1-2	ATSSGDRRDGYT
NA	TRBV20-1	TRBJ1-5	SASPTGGGNQPQH
NA	TRBV5-4	TRBJ2-7	ASSRWGRQGEQY
NA	TRBV7-2	TRBJ1-6	ASSLWASEQSRVVNSPLH
NA	TRBV5-1	TRBJ2-7	ASSLPGGGEQY
NA	TRBV7-9	TRBJ1-1	ASSDVTGTVMNTEAF
NA	TRBV4-1	TRBJ1-4	ASSQAITNEKLF
large	TRBV20-1	TRBJ1-4	SARDPGLGGEKLF